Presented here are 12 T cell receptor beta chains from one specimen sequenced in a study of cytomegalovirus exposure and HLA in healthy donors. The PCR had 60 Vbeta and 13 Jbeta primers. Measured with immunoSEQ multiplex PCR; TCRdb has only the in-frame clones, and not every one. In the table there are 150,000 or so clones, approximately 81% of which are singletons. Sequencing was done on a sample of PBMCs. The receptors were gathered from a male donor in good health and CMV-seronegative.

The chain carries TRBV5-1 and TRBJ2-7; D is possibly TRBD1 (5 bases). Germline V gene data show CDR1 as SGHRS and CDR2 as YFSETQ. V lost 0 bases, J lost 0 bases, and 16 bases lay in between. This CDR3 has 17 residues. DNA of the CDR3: TGCGCCAGCAGCTTGGCCTTGACAGTCTGGAGCTCCTACGAGCAGTACTTC. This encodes CASSLALTVWSSYEQYF.

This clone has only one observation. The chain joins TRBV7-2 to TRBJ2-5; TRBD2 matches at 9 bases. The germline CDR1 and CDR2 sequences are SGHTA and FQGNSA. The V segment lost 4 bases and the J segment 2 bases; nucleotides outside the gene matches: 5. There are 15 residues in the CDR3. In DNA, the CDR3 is TGTGCCAGCAGCTCATCTAGCGGGGCTCAAGAGACCCAGTACTTC. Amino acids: CASSSSSGAQETQYF.

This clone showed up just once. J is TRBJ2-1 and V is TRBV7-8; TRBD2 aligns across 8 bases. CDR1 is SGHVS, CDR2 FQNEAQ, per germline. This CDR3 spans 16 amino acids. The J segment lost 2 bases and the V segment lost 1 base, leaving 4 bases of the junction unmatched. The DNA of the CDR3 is TGTGCCAGCAGCTTAGTGGAGCGGGAGACCTACAATGAGCAGTTCTTC. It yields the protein CASSLVERETYNEQFF.

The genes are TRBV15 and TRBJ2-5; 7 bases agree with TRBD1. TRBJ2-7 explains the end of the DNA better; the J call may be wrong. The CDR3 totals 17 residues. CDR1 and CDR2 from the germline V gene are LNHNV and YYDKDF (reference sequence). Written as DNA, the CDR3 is TGTGCCACCAGCAGAGATCGTTCAGGGGGTTTCGCCTACGAGCAGTACTTC. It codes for CATSRDRSGGFAYEQYF.

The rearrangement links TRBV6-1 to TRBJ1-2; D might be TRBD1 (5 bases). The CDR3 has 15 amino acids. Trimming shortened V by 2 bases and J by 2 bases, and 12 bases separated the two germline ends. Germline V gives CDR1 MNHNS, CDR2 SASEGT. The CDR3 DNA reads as TGTGCCAGCAGTGAAAGCCCAGGGAAGAACTATGGCTACACCTTC. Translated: CASSESPGKNYGYTF.

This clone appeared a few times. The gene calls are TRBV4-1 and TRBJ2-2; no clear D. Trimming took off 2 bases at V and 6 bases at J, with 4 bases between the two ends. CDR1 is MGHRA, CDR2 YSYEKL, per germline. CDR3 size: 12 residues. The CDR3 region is CASSQLPGELFF. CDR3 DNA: TGCGCCAGCAGCCAACTTCCCGGGGAGCTGTTTTTT.

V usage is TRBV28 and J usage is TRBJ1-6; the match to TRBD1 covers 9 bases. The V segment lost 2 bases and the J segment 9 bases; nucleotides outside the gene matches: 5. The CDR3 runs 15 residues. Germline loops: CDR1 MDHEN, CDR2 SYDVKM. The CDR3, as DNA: TGTGCCAGCAGTTTAACCGGACAGGGGAGTTCACCCCTCCACTTT. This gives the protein CASSLTGQGSSPLHF.

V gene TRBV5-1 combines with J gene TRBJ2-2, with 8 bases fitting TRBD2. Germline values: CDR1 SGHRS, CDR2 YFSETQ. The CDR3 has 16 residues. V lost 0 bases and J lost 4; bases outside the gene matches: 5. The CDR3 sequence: CASSLDGGASTGELFF. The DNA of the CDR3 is TGCGCCAGCAGCTTGGACGGGGGGGCCAGCACCGGGGAGCTGTTTTTT.

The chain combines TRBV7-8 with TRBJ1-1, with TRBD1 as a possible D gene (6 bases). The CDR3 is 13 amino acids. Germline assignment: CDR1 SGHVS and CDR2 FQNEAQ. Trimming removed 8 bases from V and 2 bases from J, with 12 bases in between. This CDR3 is CASGGQINTEAFF. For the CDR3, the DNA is TGTGCCAGCGGTGGACAGATAAACACTGAAGCTTTCTTT.

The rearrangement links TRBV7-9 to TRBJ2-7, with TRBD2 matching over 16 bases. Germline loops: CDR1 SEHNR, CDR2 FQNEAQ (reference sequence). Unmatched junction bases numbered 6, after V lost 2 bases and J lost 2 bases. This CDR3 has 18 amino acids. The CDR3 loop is CASSLFGGTSGGAYEQYF. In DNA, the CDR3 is TGTGCCAGCAGCTTATTTGGTGGGACTAGCGGGGGGGCCTACGAGCAGTACTTC.

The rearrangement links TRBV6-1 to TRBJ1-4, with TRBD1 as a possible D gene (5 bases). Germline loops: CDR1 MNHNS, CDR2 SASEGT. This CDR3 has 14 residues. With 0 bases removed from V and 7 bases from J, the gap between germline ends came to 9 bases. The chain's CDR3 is CASSEAGGTEKLFF. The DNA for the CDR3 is TGTGCCAGCAGTGAAGCGGGGGGGACTGAAAAACTGTTTTTT.

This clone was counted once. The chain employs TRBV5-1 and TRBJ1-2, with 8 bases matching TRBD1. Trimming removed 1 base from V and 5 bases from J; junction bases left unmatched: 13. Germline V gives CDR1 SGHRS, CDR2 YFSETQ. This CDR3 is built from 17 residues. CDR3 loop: CASSLWAEDRATYGYTF. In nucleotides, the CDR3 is TGCGCCAGCAGCTTGTGGGCCGAGGACAGGGCAACATATGGCTACACCTTC.